The 7 T cell receptor beta chains in this list originate from one sample, sequenced in a study of beta chain features in type 1 diabetes. What was sequenced were expressed TCRB transcripts, since all of the isolated RNA had been reverse transcribed. Profiling relied on immunoSEQ multiplex PCR, and the TCRdb table lists in-frame clones only, not all of them. The table lists fewer than 900,000 clones, roughly 15% of them singletons. Sequencing was carried out using naive CD4+ T cells from blood. These receptors originate from a woman younger than 35 in good health.

This clone has a handful of counts. V usage is TRBV7-2 and J usage is TRBJ2-1; the match to TRBD2 covers 9 bases. The CDR3 has 16 residues. CDR1 and CDR2 (germline): SGHTA, FQGNSA. Germline trimming cut 2 bases from V and 7 bases from J; bases unmatched to any gene: 9. The CDR3 here is CASSLRVSGSQNEQFF. The DNA of the CDR3 is TGTGCCAGCAGCTTACGTGTTAGCGGGAGTCAGAATGAGCAGTTCTTC.

This clone was seen more than once but under ten times. The V call is TRBV27, the J call TRBJ1-5, with TRBD1 as a possible D gene (5 bases). This CDR3 is 14 amino acids long. Trimming cost V 5 bases and J 1 base, with 9 bases left between them. Germline assignment: CDR1 MNHEY and CDR2 SMNVEV (reference sequence). This chain's CDR3 is CASSNRQSNQPQHF. CDR3 in DNA: TGTGCCAGCAGTAACAGGCAAAGCAATCAGCCCCAGCATTTT.

This clone was counted a few times. J is TRBJ2-7 and V is TRBV6-1, with 7 bases fitting TRBD1. CDR1 MNHNS and CDR2 SASEGT come from the germline V gene. The length of the CDR3 is 13 residues. J was trimmed by 6 bases and V by 2 bases; bases with no gene match: 4. CDR3 coding DNA: TGTGCCAGCAGTGAAACAGACAGGGTCGAGCAGTACTTC. This encodes CASSETDRVEQYF.

The gene calls are TRBV29-1 and TRBJ2-3; the D gene is possibly TRBD1 (6 bases). V gave up 0 bases and J gave up 8 bases, with 12 bases separating them. The V gene's germline CDR1 is SQVTM and CDR2 ANQGSEA. This CDR3 comprises 13 residues. CDR3 protein: CSVEELRGGTQYF. CDR3 DNA: TGCAGCGTTGAAGAATTGAGAGGGGGTACGCAGTATTTT.

The chain employs TRBV28 and TRBJ1-4; no reliable D call. The V end lost 5 bases, the J end lost 11 bases, and 18 bases lay between the germline ends. The germline gives CDR1 MDHEN, CDR2 SYDVKM. The CDR3 spans 14 residues. Here the CDR3 DNA reads TGTGCCAGCAGTGAGACCGGAGTCAGTCGGAAACTGTTTTTT. It yields the protein CASSETGVSRKLFF.

The genes are TRBV5-6 and TRBJ2-6, with TRBD1 as a possible D gene (6 bases). This CDR3 comprises 19 residues. V was clipped by 2 bases and J by 0 bases, with 18 bases between them. Germline values: CDR1 SGHDT, CDR2 YYEEEE. Written as DNA, the CDR3 is TGTGCCAGCAGCTTCCTGGACAGAACCGGCGGCTCTGGGGCCAACGTCCTGACTTTC. Its protein is CASSFLDRTGGSGANVLTF.

This clone was counted only a few times. This sequence joins TRBV5-6 and TRBJ1-5; D gene uncertain. The CDR3 has 12 amino acids. Trimming took off 2 bases at V and 6 bases at J, with 6 bases between the two ends. The V gene's germline CDR1 is SGHDT and CDR2 YYEEEE. The CDR3 DNA sequence: TGTGCCAGCAGCTTCGGTGCTCAGCCCCAGCATTTT. Its translation is CASSFGAQPQHF.